A single sample is the source of the 9 T cell receptor beta chains below, sequenced in a study of vaccination and CD4 T cells after COVID-19. Their antigens remain unidentified. Treatment given: approximately nine-day PBMC culture with coronavirus spike peptide pools or control peptides (ViraFEST assay). The Oncomine TCR Beta short-read assay generated sequence data from the DNA of cultured CD4+ T cells. Using its own MiXCR run on the PCR reads, TCRdb lists one record per CDR3 protein. Of roughly 4,500 distinct CDR3 sequences in the sample, roughly 19% are singletons; the top ten hold approximately 15%. The sequencing sample was made of CD4+ T cells from blood, cultured in vitro. The receptors stem from a human donor who had recovered from COVID-19.

The CDR3 bases are TGTGCCAGCAGCCAAGATCTTAGCCCCCCAGGAAACACCATATATTTT. Translation: CASSQDLSPPGNTIYF. This chain links TRBV4-2 with TRBJ1-3; D not certain. The CDR3 runs to 16 residues. Germline V gene lookup returns CDR1 LGHNA and CDR2 YNFKEQ. Deletions cut 0 bases from V and 4 bases from J, with 13 bases between.

This clonotype is medium-sized in the sample. The rearrangement uses TRBV2 and TRBJ2-1, with unresolved D. The V end lost 7 bases, the J end lost 3 bases, and 10 bases lay between the germline ends. This CDR3 comprises 13 residues. CDR1 and CDR2 (germline): SNHLY, FYNNEI. This CDR3 is CASKNRIYNEQFF. The CDR3 coding sequence is TGTGCCAGCAAAAACCGAATCTACAATGAGCAGTTCTTC.

This clonotype has a handful of counts. The chain recombines TRBV2 with TRBJ1-1; D not certain. Germline loops: CDR1 SNHLY, CDR2 FYNNEI. This CDR3 is 13 amino acids long. V was pared by 4 bases and J by 2 bases, with 8 bases between. Here the CDR3 reads CASSVSHNTEAFF. The CDR3 nucleotides are TGTGCCAGCAGTGTATCCCACAACACTGAAGCTTTCTTT.

The gene calls are TRBV12-3 or TRBV12-4 and TRBJ1-2, with 9 bases matching TRBD1. The CDR3 runs to 15 residues. V lost 5 bases to trimming and J lost 4 bases; unmatched junction nucleotides: 8. CDR3 nucleotides: TGTGCCAGCAGTCCGAGGACAGGGGCTCTCTATGGCTACACCTTC. This codes for CASSPRTGALYGYTF.

This clonotype was seen more than once but under ten times. Here the CDR3 DNA reads TGTGCCAGCAGGACTGGACAGGGCTCCTACGAGCAGTACTTC. This translates into CASRTGQGSYEQYF. The chain employs TRBV2 and TRBJ2-7; TRBD1 agrees at 8 bases. The CDR3 extends over 14 amino acids. Germline loops: CDR1 SNHLY, CDR2 FYNNEI. The junction had 4 bases not matched to a gene; V was cut back by 6 bases and J by 0 bases.

This clonotype was detected a few times. The CDR3 nucleotides read TGTGCCAGCTCTCAAGGACAGACCTATGGCTACACCTTC. This sequence encodes CASSQGQTYGYTF. The V gene is TRBV18, the J gene TRBJ1-2; D perhaps matches TRBD1 (6 bases). CDR3 length equals 13 residues. Germline V lookup: CDR1 KGHSH, CDR2 LQKENI. The V and J ends lost 6 bases and 4 bases respectively, with 12 bases between them.

In its sample, this clonotype ranks as medium-sized (0.01 to 0.1%). The rearrangement links TRBV20-1 to TRBJ2-5, with TRBD2 as a possible D gene (5 bases). The CDR3 contains 12 residues. V lost 6 bases and J lost 4, with 12 bases in between. Germline V gene data show CDR1 as DFQATT and CDR2 as SNEGSKA (reference sequence). Here the CDR3 reads CSARPSGETQYF. The DNA for the CDR3 is TGCAGTGCAAGGCCCAGCGGAGAGACCCAGTACTTC.

The chain links TRBV6-1 to TRBJ1-6, with no clear D. This CDR3 is built from 9 residues. CDR1 and CDR2 from the germline V gene are MNHNS and SASEGT. V lost 9 bases and J 12 bases, leaving 6 bases between the germline ends. CDR3 nucleotides: TGTGCCAGTGGGGAACCCCTCCACTTT. It codes for CASGEPLHF.

This clonotype showed up just a few times. V gene TRBV30 combines with J gene TRBJ1-3; D is unresolved. Trimming cost V 0 bases and J 0 bases, with 6 bases left between them. This CDR3 region has 14 residues. Germline V CDR1 and CDR2: GTSNPN, SVGIG (reference sequence). The CDR3 sequence is CAWSVLPSGNTIYF. CDR3 DNA: TGTGCCTGGAGTGTACTCCCCTCTGGAAACACCATATATTTT. The whole variable domain, remainder taken from reference TRBV30 and TRBJ1-3, is SQTIHQWPATLVQPVGSPLSLECTVEGTSNPNLYWYRQAAGRGLQLLFYSVGIGQISSEVPQNLSASRPQDRQFILSSKKLLLSDSGFYLCAWSVLPSGNTIYFGEGSWLTVV.